A single sample gave rise to the 25 T cell receptor beta chains below, sequenced in a study of cytotoxic CD8 clonotypes in ibrutinib-treated CLL (dated by TCRdb to the early 2020s). Library prep was done by the immunoSEQ multiplex PCR assay. Drawn from immuneACCESS, this table holds only the in-frame rearrangements with V and J called that TCRdb kept. Clones are partly lost; checked studies trace under half to an unresolved V gene and leave the rest unexplained. The sample has 33,000 or so clones on record, 49% of them singletons. The ten biggest clones cover 18% of the sample. The sequencing here drew on PBMCs, taken before ibrutinib treatment. Receptors were obtained from a human donor with chronic lymphocytic leukemia.

As for this clone: Other DNA sequences in this specimen translate into the identical CDR3. The V gene is TRBV5-6, the J gene TRBJ2-2, with D unclear. The CDR3 loop spans 12 amino acids. Trimming left V 5 bases short and J 4 bases short, with 6 bases between. Germline V gene lookup returns CDR1 SGHDT and CDR2 YYEEEE. This CDR3 is CASSPGTGELFF. CDR3 sequence (DNA): TGTGCCAGCAGTCCGGGCACCGGGGAGCTGTTTTTT. The full variable domain, completed using reference TRBV5-6 and TRBJ2-2, is DAGVTQSPTHLIKTRGQQVTLRCSPKSGHDTVSWYQQALGQGPQFIFQYYEEEERQRGNFPDRFSGHQFPNYSSELNVNALLLGDSALYLCASSPGTGELFFGEGSRLTVL.

V is TRBV6-4 and J is TRBJ1-2; D remains ambiguous. V was trimmed by 6 bases and J by 3 bases, leaving 17 bases between them. In germline, CDR1 is MRHNA, CDR2 SNTAGT. This CDR3 spans 15 amino acids. CDR3 protein: CASRSIGRTHYGYTF. In nucleotides, the CDR3 is TGTGCCAGCAGAAGTATCGGACGGACGCACTATGGCTACACCTTC.

The chain combines TRBV2 with TRBJ1-2; D call uncertain. The CDR3 has 15 amino acids. V lost 0 bases and J lost 1, with 9 bases in between. In germline, CDR1 is SNHLY, CDR2 FYNNEI. The CDR3 reads CASSEAHRYNYGYTF. For the CDR3, the DNA is TGTGCCAGCAGTGAAGCCCACCGCTATAACTATGGCTACACCTTC.

The J gene is TRBJ2-3, the V gene TRBV14; TRBD1 is a possible D gene (7 bases). The CDR3 runs to 13 residues. Germline V CDR1 and CDR2: SGHDN, FVKESK. Trimming took off 4 bases at V and 13 bases at J, with 18 bases between the two ends. Written as DNA, the CDR3 is TGTGCCAGCAGCCCCCAGGGGGGCGGTGTTGAGTATTTT. It codes for CASSPQGGGVEYF. The complete variable domain, with remaining parts taken from reference TRBV14 and TRBJ2-3, reads EAGVTQFPSHSVIEKGQTVTLRCDPISGHDNLYWYRRVMGKEIKFLLHFVKESKQDESGMPNNRFLAERTGGTYSTLKVQPAELEDSGVYFCASSPQGGGVEYFGPGTRLTVL.

The rearrangement joins TRBV19 to TRBJ1-1; no clear D. Trimming stripped 2 bases from V and 1 base from J, with 5 bases between. The CDR3 has 13 amino acids. Germline V CDR1 and CDR2: LNHDA, SQIVND (reference sequence). The CDR3 bases are TGTGCCAGTAGTATATCAGGGAACACTGAAGCTTTCTTT. Protein: CASSISGNTEAFF. Full variable domain (missing parts from reference TRBV19 and TRBJ1-1): DGGITQSPKYLFRKEGQNVTLSCEQNLNHDAMYWYRQDPGQGLRLIYYSQIVNDFQKGDIAEGYSVSREKKESFPLTVTSAQKNPTAFYLCASSISGNTEAFFGQGTRLTVV.

The chain carries TRBV11-1 and TRBJ1-1; 9 bases are a match to TRBD1. With V trimmed by 5 bases and J by 4 bases, 5 bases remained unmatched. There are 14 residues in the CDR3. Germline values: CDR1 SGHAT, CDR2 FQDESV (reference sequence). The CDR3 sequence is CASSRTGGGTEAFF. The DNA of the CDR3 is TGTGCCAGCAGCCGAACAGGGGGCGGCACTGAAGCTTTCTTT.

There are a few counts of this clone. This chain joins TRBV6-1 and TRBJ1-5, with unresolved D. Germline V gene data show CDR1 as MNHNS and CDR2 as SASEGT. The CDR3 has 15 residues. Trimming removed 1 base from V and 0 bases from J, with 7 bases in between. CDR3 coding DNA: TGTGCCAGCAGTGAAGGGCCACATAGCAATCAGCCCCAGCATTTT. Its protein product is CASSEGPHSNQPQHF.

This clone turned up a few times. The chain combines TRBV6-5 with TRBJ2-2; tentative D call: TRBD1 (5 bases). The CDR3 runs 15 residues. V lost 6 bases to trimming and J lost 0 bases, with 11 bases between them. Germline assignment: CDR1 MNHEY and CDR2 SVGAGI. This chain's CDR3 is CASSPPGSNTGELFF. Here the CDR3 DNA reads TGTGCCAGCAGCCCCCCAGGGTCGAACACCGGGGAGCTGTTTTTT.

This clone was counted only a few times. The chain is built from TRBV6-1 and TRBJ1-2, with D possibly matching TRBD1 (5 bases). The V end was cut by 0 bases, the J end by 5 bases, with 13 bases between. Germline V gives CDR1 MNHNS, CDR2 SASEGT. The CDR3 loop spans 15 amino acids. The CDR3 coding sequence is TGTGCCAGCAGTGAAGCCGTGGGGCGCGAGTATGGCTACACCTTC. This encodes CASSEAVGREYGYTF.

This clone was seen a handful of times. The V gene is TRBV7-2, the J gene TRBJ2-2, with 9 bases lining up with TRBD2. Per germline, CDR1 SGHTA and CDR2 FQGNSA. V trimming: 1 base; J trimming: 2 bases; junction bases outside the gene matches: 5. The CDR3 contains 17 residues. CDR3 bases: TGTGCCAGCAGCTTAGTCCCTAGCGGGGCTAACACCGGGGAGCTGTTTTTT. It specifies CASSLVPSGANTGELFF.

The rearrangement links TRBV11-2 to TRBJ2-1; no clear D. Trimming removed 0 bases from V and 2 bases from J, with 14 bases in between. Germline V CDR1 and CDR2: SGHAT, FQNNGV. This CDR3 contains 17 residues. The CDR3 DNA follows: TGTGCCAGCAGCTTAGATCGAGAGTCCTTCACCTACAATGAGCAGTTCTTC. Its translation: CASSLDRESFTYNEQFF.

This chain links TRBV4-1 with TRBJ1-1; 8 bases match TRBD1. The germline gives CDR1 MGHRA, CDR2 YSYEKL. J gave up 0 bases and V 3 bases, and 3 bases lay outside the gene matches. There are 15 residues in the CDR3. The CDR3 sequence: CASSQRQGLNTEAFF. Written as DNA, the CDR3 is TGCGCCAGCAGCCAGCGACAGGGGCTGAACACTGAAGCTTTCTTT.

The rearrangement links TRBV5-1 to TRBJ1-1; D possibly corresponds to TRBD1 (6 bases). Germline CDR1 reads SGHRS; CDR2 reads YFSETQ. Trimming stripped 0 bases from V and 4 bases from J, with 19 bases between. CDR3 length equals 17 residues. In nucleotides, the CDR3 is TGCGCCAGCAGCTTGGGGCTGATGGGGGGCGCGGGCACTGAAGCTTTCTTT. Protein sequence: CASSLGLMGGAGTEAFF.

This clone counts as medium-sized. This chain joins TRBV5-1 and TRBJ1-1; D may be TRBD1 (6 bases). V gave up 3 bases and J gave up 0 bases, with 12 bases separating them. This CDR3 is 15 amino acids long. Germline V gives CDR1 SGHRS, CDR2 YFSETQ. The CDR3 nucleotides are TGCGCCAGCAGCTCACCGGACAGTGTGAACACTGAAGCTTTCTTT. It codes for CASSSPDSVNTEAFF.

V and J are TRBV15 and TRBJ2-3; TRBD2 might be the D (7 bases). The CDR3 sequence is 17 residues long. V lost 0 bases and J 0 bases, leaving 13 bases between the germline ends. Germline CDR1 LNHNV, CDR2 YYDKDF (reference sequence). DNA of the CDR3: TGTGCCACCAGCAGAGATAGGGGGGGCATCAGCACAGATACGCAGTATTTT. Amino acid sequence: CATSRDRGGISTDTQYF.

This clone was observed a few times. The rearrangement uses TRBV7-8 and TRBJ1-2; no definite D call. The germline V gene has CDR1 SGHVS and CDR2 FQNEAQ. Trimming left V 1 base short and J 4 bases short, with 13 bases between. This CDR3 comprises 15 residues. The CDR3 sequence is CASSLDGQSTYGYTF. The CDR3 DNA reads TGTGCCAGCAGCTTAGACGGGCAGTCAACCTATGGCTACACCTTC.

V gene TRBV9 combines with J gene TRBJ2-2; TRBD1 agrees at 9 bases. The V and J ends lost 4 bases and 3 bases, in that order; junction bases with no gene match: 1. The CDR3 spans 14 residues. CDR1 and CDR2 (germline): SGDLS, YYNGEE. The CDR3 loop reads CASSYRGHTGELFF. The CDR3 DNA sequence: TGTGCCAGCAGCTACAGGGGGCACACCGGGGAGCTGTTTTTT.

The rearrangement links TRBV6-5 to TRBJ2-7, with 9 positions matching TRBD1. The CDR3 loop spans 15 amino acids. Germline loops: CDR1 MNHEY, CDR2 SVGAGI. V shed 0 bases and J 3 bases; nucleotides not matched to a gene: 3. In DNA form, the CDR3 reads TGTGCCAGCAGTTACTCTTGGGACAGGGACTACGAGCAGTACTTC. It specifies CASSYSWDRDYEQYF.

In this sample, this clone turned up a few times. The rearrangement joins TRBV2 to TRBJ2-2; maybe TRBD1 (5 bases). The length of the CDR3 is 14 residues. Trimming took 5 bases from V and 7 from J, leaving 14 bases between them. Germline CDR1 reads SNHLY; CDR2 reads FYNNEI. CDR3 amino acids: CASSQQATRGELFF. In DNA form, the CDR3 reads TGTGCCAGCAGTCAACAGGCTACCCGCGGGGAGCTGTTTTTT.

This clone has at least ten counts. The J gene is TRBJ2-7, the V gene TRBV14, with 13 bases fitting TRBD2. CDR1 and CDR2 (germline): SGHDN, FVKESK. V was clipped by 5 bases and J by 3 bases; unmatched bases: 7. This CDR3 spans 16 amino acids. CDR3 bases: TGTGCCAGCAGCTCTGGACTAGCGGGGGTTCTCTACGAGCAGTACTTC. This sequence encodes CASSSGLAGVLYEQYF.

The chain recombines TRBV19 with TRBJ2-3, with TRBD1 as a possible D gene (8 bases). V was shortened by 4 bases and J by 2 bases, with 22 bases between the two germline ends. This CDR3 has 18 amino acids. CDR1 is LNHDA and CDR2 is SQIVND in the germline V gene (reference sequence). CDR3 nucleotides: TGTGCCAGTAGTAGCATTTCGGGGGGACAGGAGATCACAGATACGCAGTATTTT. It yields the protein CASSSISGGQEITDTQYF.

The table lists this clone with many counts. The chain employs TRBV7-8 and TRBJ2-5, with 10 bases aligning to TRBD1. CDR1 and CDR2 from the germline V gene are SGHVS and FQNEAQ. CDR3 length: 14 residues. V trimming: 5 bases; J trimming: 3 bases; junction bases outside the gene matches: 3. CDR3 in DNA: TGTGCCAGCAGCGCCGGGACAGGGGAAGAGACCCAGTACTTC. This translates into CASSAGTGEETQYF. The full variable domain, in which reference TRBV7-8 and TRBJ2-5 provide the parts outside the CDR3, is GAGVSQSPRYKVAKRGQDVALRCDPISGHVSLFWYQQALGQGPEFLTYFQNEAQLDKSGLPSDRFFAERPEGSVSTLKIQRTQQEDSAVYLCASSAGTGEETQYFGPGTRLLVL.

The chain recombines TRBV7-9 with TRBJ1-1; D call uncertain. The germline CDR1 and CDR2 sequences are SEHNR and FQNEAQ (reference sequence). V shed 5 bases and J shed 1 base, with 11 bases lying between them. CDR3 length equals 14 residues. CDR3 coding DNA: TGTGCCAGCAGCAAAATCTACGAGAACACTGAAGCTTTCTTT. Translation: CASSKIYENTEAFF.

The chain links TRBV28 to TRBJ2-7; D call uncertain. The CDR3 is 11 residues long. Between the trimmed V and J ends, which lost 8 bases and 12 bases, there was a span of 17 bases. CDR1 MDHEN and CDR2 SYDVKM come from the germline V gene. The CDR3 is CASSTRHLLYF. Here the CDR3 DNA reads TGTGCCAGCTCGACCCGGCACCTCCTGTACTTC.

This sequence joins TRBV7-2 and TRBJ2-5; D is possibly TRBD1 (6 bases). CDR3 length: 17 amino acids. CDR1 is SGHTA, CDR2 FQGNSA, per germline. V gave up 5 bases and J gave up 2 bases, with 21 bases separating them. The CDR3 sequence: CASSHWTVRGLQETQYF. The CDR3 bases are TGTGCCAGCAGCCACTGGACAGTACGCGGTCTACAAGAGACCCAGTACTTC. Looking up the rest from reference TRBV7-2 and TRBJ2-5 gives the full variable domain: GAGVSQSPSNKVTEKGKDVELRCDPISGHTALYWYRQSLGQGLEFLIYFQGNSAPDKSGLPSDRFSAERTGGSVSTLTIQRTQQEDSAVYLCASSHWTVRGLQETQYFGPGTRLLVL.